This T cell receptor beta chain was profiled in a study of blood T cell repertoires in COVID-19. On the study more broadly: In each case, the material was cDNA or gDNA derived from T cells, B-cell-depleted T cells, or PBMCs.

Per the original data handling: Cell counts per sample came from amplifying reference gene primers. Data came from immunoSEQ multiplex PCR; TCRdb stores just in-frame clones and leaves some out. V and J calls and clone size are copied from that table; D and trimming were computed from the DNA. The table lists 50,000 to 65,000 clones, almost 90% of them singletons, with about 4.4% in the top ten. The CDR3 is 16 residues long. CDR1 SGHTA and CDR2 FQGTGA come from the germline V gene. Trimming removed 4 bases from V and 4 bases from J; junction bases left unmatched: 6. This TCR derives from a man aged 60-69 years with acute or convalescent COVID-19. Source material: peripheral blood. This chain links TRBV7-3 with TRBJ2-2, with TRBD2 matching over 10 bases. The CDR3 sequence is CASSYLAGAGTGELFF. CDR3 nucleotides: TGTGCCAGCAGCTATCTAGCGGGAGCAGGCACCGGGGAGCTGTTTTTT.